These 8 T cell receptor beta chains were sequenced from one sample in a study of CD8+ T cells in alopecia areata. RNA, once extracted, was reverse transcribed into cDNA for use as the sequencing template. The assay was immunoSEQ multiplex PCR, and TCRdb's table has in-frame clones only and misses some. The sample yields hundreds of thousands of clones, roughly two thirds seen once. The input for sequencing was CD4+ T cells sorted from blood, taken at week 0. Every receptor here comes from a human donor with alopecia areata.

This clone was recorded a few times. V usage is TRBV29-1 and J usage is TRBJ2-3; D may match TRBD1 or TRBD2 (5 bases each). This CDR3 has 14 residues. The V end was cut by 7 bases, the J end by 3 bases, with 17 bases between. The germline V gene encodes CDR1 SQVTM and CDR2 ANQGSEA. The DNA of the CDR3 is TGCAGCGCCCTGGAAAGGGGCGGGACAGATACGCAGTATTTT. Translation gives CSALERGGTDTQYF.

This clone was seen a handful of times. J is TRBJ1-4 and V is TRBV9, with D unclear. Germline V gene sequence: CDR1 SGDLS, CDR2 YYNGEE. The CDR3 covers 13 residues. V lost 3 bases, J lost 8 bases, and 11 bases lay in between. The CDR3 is CASSADGSEKLFF. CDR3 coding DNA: TGTGCCAGCAGCGCGGACGGGTCGGAAAAACTGTTTTTT.

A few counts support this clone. In DNA, the CDR3 is TGTGCCTGGAGCCCCGGATGGGAGCAGTTCTTC. The encoded protein is CAWSPGWEQFF. The chain is built from TRBV30 and TRBJ2-1; D unresolved. Germline V gives CDR1 GTSNPN, CDR2 SVGIG (reference sequence). The CDR3 is 11 residues long. V lost 3 bases, J lost 10 bases, and 10 bases lay in between.

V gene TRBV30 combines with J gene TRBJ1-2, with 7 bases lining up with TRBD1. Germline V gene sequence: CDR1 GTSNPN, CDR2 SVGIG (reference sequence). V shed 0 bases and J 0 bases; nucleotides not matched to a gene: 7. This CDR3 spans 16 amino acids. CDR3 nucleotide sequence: TGTGCCTGGAGTGTACGCGGGACAGCCTCTAACTATGGCTACACCTTC. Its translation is CAWSVRGTASNYGYTF.

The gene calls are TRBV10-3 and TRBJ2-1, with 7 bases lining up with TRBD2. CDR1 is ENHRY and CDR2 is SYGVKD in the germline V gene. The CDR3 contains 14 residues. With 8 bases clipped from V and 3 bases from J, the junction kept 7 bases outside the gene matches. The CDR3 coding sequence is TGTGCCATCCATCGCGGCGGGGGCTACAATGAGCAGTTCTTC. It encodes CAIHRGGGYNEQFF.

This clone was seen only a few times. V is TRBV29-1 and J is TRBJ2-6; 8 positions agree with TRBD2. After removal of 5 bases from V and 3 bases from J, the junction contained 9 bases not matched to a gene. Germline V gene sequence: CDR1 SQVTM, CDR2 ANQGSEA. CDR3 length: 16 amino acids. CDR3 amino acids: CSVSGTRRNGANVLTF. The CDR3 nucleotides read TGCAGCGTTTCCGGGACTAGGAGAAATGGGGCCAACGTCCTGACTTTC.

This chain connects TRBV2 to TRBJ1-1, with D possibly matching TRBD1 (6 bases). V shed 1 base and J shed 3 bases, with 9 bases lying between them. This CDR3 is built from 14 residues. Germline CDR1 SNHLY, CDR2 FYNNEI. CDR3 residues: CASSEEGVYTEAFF. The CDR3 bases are TGTGCCAGCAGTGAAGAGGGGGTGTACACTGAAGCTTTCTTT.

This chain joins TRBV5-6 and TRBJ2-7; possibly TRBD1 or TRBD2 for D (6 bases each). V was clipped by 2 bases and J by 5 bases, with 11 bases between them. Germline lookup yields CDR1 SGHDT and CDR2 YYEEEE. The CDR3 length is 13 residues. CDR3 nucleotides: TGTGCCAGCAGCTTACAGGGACTCCACGAGCAGTACTTC. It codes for CASSLQGLHEQYF.